This T cell receptor beta chain emerged from a study of shared clonotypes between healthy human individuals (TCRdb year 2020). At the level of the whole study: The cohort included a few men and a couple of women between 18 and 49 years of age. For each donor, CD4 naive and CD4 memory were each given three plates, CD8 naive was given two plates, and CD8 memory was given one plate. The study deeply sequenced blood TCR repertoires of five healthy adults to estimate repertoire size and the extent of clonotype sharing between individuals. To increase sequencing depth and limit assay-specific biases, different laboratories used diverse techniques to prepare libraries and sequence TCR repertoires. Per donor, leukapheresis produced somewhere between about 0.9 and 9.5 billion PBMCs. Results and caveats for the whole study, not just this receptor: Rarefaction of sorted-subset datasets indicated incomplete sequencing despite the large sequencing depth. Because the study included only a small number of donors, the genetic and exposure-history diversity represented was limited. Sampling was restricted to blood, and TCR repertoires in tissues likely differ from the TCR repertoires found in blood. Sharing across a few donors was observed for about 5% of naive CD4, 3% to 4% of naive CD8, 2% to 2.5% of memory CD4, and roughly 0.43% of memory CD8 clonotypes. Pairwise subsampling led to the expectation that sequencing depth would affect the degree of clonotype sharing among donors. Larger estimated clonotype richness was generally found for naive subsets than for memory subsets. Higher generation probabilities were observed for clonotypes shared by all four sorted-subset donors than for non-shared clonotypes.

With regard to this clone: Its target antigen remains unknown. Base-call qualities are not available, and no considerably larger clone is one nucleotide away.

Using the deep immunoSEQ assay, TCR CDR3 regions were amplified from genomic DNA by multiplex PCR. Genomic DNA extracted from each cell subset was distributed evenly over all wells of several immunoSEQ 96-well plates, and each plate served as one replicate. For sorted subsets, each replicate PCR was loaded with about 0.2 ug genomic DNA, equivalent to about 30,000 T cell genomes. The purified libraries were quantified using a Qubit 3.0 fluorometer, sized with a Bioanalyzer 2100, and then quantified again using the KAPA Library Quantification kit. A separate single-read 150-cycle Illumina NextSeq 550 flow cell was used to sequence each immunoSEQ 96-well plate. Turning to the authors' computational methods: Because the immunoSEQ output held only junctional sequences and lacked quality scores, the filtering could not match the filtering applied to full-length reads. To assign V/J genes and CDR3, sequences were annotated against IMGT germline references using PyIR, a Python wrapper for IgBLAST v1.9. Any read was removed if the V/J assignment was weak (E-value above 1e-6), the CDR3 was missing, or the read contained stop codons, out-of-frame junctions, or ambiguous translated residues. A V3J clonotype was defined by an identical inferred V gene, J gene, and CDR3 amino acid sequence. To compute the percentage overlap between repertoires, the number of shared unique clonotypes was divided by the size of the smaller repertoire. Richness of each repertoire was evaluated using RTK rarefaction, the Chao1 estimator, and Recon v2.1 estimates of unobserved clonotypes. OLGA was used to compute generation probabilities for all TCRbeta clonotypes that the gDNA method yielded from a few donors. The immuneACCESS repertoire file appears here via TCRdb, limited to in-frame rearrangements. These files lack a portion of the clones; in checked studies, under half of the deficit traces to unresolved V genes, and the cause of the others is not known. D and trimming come from the DNA, and the V and J calls and clone size come from that table. A total of 2 million to 2.5 million clones appear in this sample, around 93% of them only once. The ten largest account for around 0.38% of the sample.

The CDR3 holds 16 amino acids from the cysteine to the phenylalanine. CDR3 DNA only is kept here, 48 bases in frame from base 1. The germline V gene sets CDR1 to SGHTA and CDR2 to FQGNSA. Trimming takes 7 bases from V and 0 bases from J, and the germline ends sit 15 bases apart. Healthy HIV-negative adults with no recently reported acute infections or vaccinations were included as donors. All donors were Caucasian adults living in Nashville, Tennessee, USA. CD4+ T cells were enriched by magnetic negative selection; naive cells were then positively selected on CD45RA, and the negative fraction formed the memory subset. Blood was collected by leukapheresis, and PBMCs were isolated by Ficoll-Histopaque density gradient centrifugation and then cryopreserved in liquid nitrogen vapor phase. Analytical flow cytometry was used to check the purity and quantity of every magnetically sorted T cell population. Genomic DNA was isolated from each sorted fraction and quantified by UV absorbance on a Nanodrop 2000c.

Rearrangement joined TRBV7-2 to TRBJ2-2; possibly the D gene is TRBD1, per 6 matching bases. Material: naive CD4+ T cells from PBMCs. The cell subset or site label for this specimen denotes: CD45RA+ positively selected. This clonotype was obtained from a man between 18 and 29 years old in good health. Some clones in this sample may be carry-over from other donors' samples. The nucleotide sequence reads as follows: TGTGCCAGCAACGAGAGGGGGACCACGAACACCGGGGAGCTGTTTTTT. This codes for CASNERGTTNTGELFF.